Described below is a single TCR beta chain sequence and its context. The data stem from a study of T cell responses to AZD1222 COVID-19 vaccine. The data were produced by immunoSEQ multiplex PCR, yet TCRdb's version contains in-frame clones alone and is incomplete. Of 200,000 to 250,000 clones in the sample, approximately 94% were seen once. Per the germline V gene, CDR1 is SGHAT and CDR2 is FQNNGV. V trimming: 5 bases; J trimming: 8 bases; junction bases outside the gene matches: 13. The CDR3 contains 16 residues. V is TRBV11-2 and J is TRBJ1-1; 11 nucleotides line up with TRBD1. This TCR was sampled from an adult in good health. Source: peripheral blood, taken on day 0 of MenACWY control vaccination. The CDR3 region has the DNA TGTGCCAGCAGCCTTTACTCTGGACAGGGGGCTAAAGAAGCTTTCTTT. The encoded protein is CASSLYSGQGAKEAFF.